Listed here are 15 T cell receptor beta chains from one sample, sequenced in a study of identical twins. TCRdb reanalysed the 5' RACE reads using MiXCR and keeps one entry per CDR3 protein. This sample has around 220,000 distinct CDR3 sequences, with 10% to 13% found just once. Source material: memory T cells sorted from blood. The receptors originated from a man between 45 and 60 years old in good health.

J is TRBJ1-5 and V is TRBV10-3; 9 bases map to TRBD1. Germline trimming cut 10 bases from V and 7 bases from J; bases unmatched to any gene: 11. Per the germline V gene, CDR1 is ENHRY and CDR2 is SYGVKD. The CDR3 is made up of 14 amino acids. CDR3 residues: CASSGTGTSQPQHF. Here the CDR3 DNA reads TGTGCCAGCTCCGGGACAGGGACTTCGCAGCCCCAGCATTTT.

This clonotype was detected a few times. V usage is TRBV7-9 and J usage is TRBJ2-5, with 7 bases fitting TRBD1. Germline CDR1 SEHNR, CDR2 FQNEAQ (reference sequence). The CDR3 runs 14 residues. The ends lost 3 bases at V and 2 bases at J; junction bases unmatched: 3. This CDR3 reads CASSLGTEQETQYF. Written as DNA, the CDR3 is TGTGCCAGCAGCTTGGGGACAGAACAAGAGACCCAGTACTTC.

V and J are TRBV7-8 and TRBJ1-4; D gene ambiguous. The length of the CDR3 is 16 residues. The germline V gene encodes CDR1 SGHVS and CDR2 FQNEAQ. V lost 5 bases to trimming and J lost 5 bases, with 18 bases between them. CDR3 loop: CASSPKRWARNEKLFF. CDR3 in DNA: TGTGCCAGCAGCCCTAAGAGATGGGCACGCAATGAAAAACTGTTTTTT.

This clonotype was counted at least ten times. The chain joins TRBV20-1 to TRBJ2-3; D gene uncertain. This CDR3 comprises 11 residues. V was clipped by 5 bases and J by 8 bases, with 11 bases between them. Germline CDR1 DFQATT, CDR2 SNEGSKA (reference sequence). DNA of the CDR3: TGCAGTGCTCATATCCTGGGTACGCAGTATTTT. The encoded protein is CSAHILGTQYF.

This clonotype was detected a few times. The CDR3 sequence: CASSGGTARATQYF. The CDR3 region has the DNA TGTGCCAGCAGCGGTGGGACTGCCCGAGCGACCCAGTACTTC. The V call is TRBV11-1, the J call TRBJ2-5; the D gene is possibly TRBD2 (6 bases). V was trimmed by 5 bases and J by 7 bases, leaving 17 bases between them. CDR3 length: 14 amino acids. CDR1 is SGHAT and CDR2 is FQDESV in the germline V gene (reference sequence).

The chain links TRBV7-9 to TRBJ1-2; D possibly corresponds to TRBD1 (5 bases). The CDR3 extends over 14 amino acids. Germline V lookup: CDR1 SEHNR, CDR2 FQNEAQ (reference sequence). The V and J ends lost 3 bases and 4 bases respectively, with 12 bases between them. The CDR3 sequence is CASSLRDGFYGYTF. The CDR3 DNA reads as TGTGCCAGCAGCTTGAGGGACGGATTCTATGGCTACACCTTC. The full variable domain, completed using reference TRBV7-9 and TRBJ1-2, is DTGVSQNPRHKITKRGQNVTFRCDPISEHNRLYWYRQTLGQGPEFLTYFQNEAQLEKSRLLSDRFSAERPKGSFSTLEIQRTEQGDSAMYLCASSLRDGFYGYTFGSGTRLTVV.

The sample holds one count of this clonotype. The CDR3 loop is CASTGQGAAGELFF. The CDR3 DNA follows: TGTGCCAGCACAGGACAGGGGGCCGCCGGGGAGCTGTTTTTT. The chain links TRBV2 to TRBJ2-2, with TRBD1 matching over 11 bases. V dropped 7 bases and J dropped 6; count of bases not matched to a gene: 4. CDR1 and CDR2 (germline): SNHLY, FYNNEI. The CDR3 is 14 amino acids.

V and J are TRBV6-1 and TRBJ1-4; D is perhaps TRBD1 (6 bases). Trimming removed 5 bases at V and 5 bases at J, with 15 bases between. Germline CDR1 and CDR2: MNHNS and SASEGT. The length of the CDR3 is 15 residues. CDR3 nucleotides: TGTGCCAGCAGTAAACGACAGGCTTCCAATGAAAAACTGTTTTTT. Its translation: CASSKRQASNEKLFF.

This chain uses TRBV20-1 with TRBJ2-5; no clear D. The V gene's germline CDR1 is DFQATT and CDR2 SNEGSKA (reference sequence). Deletions cut 4 bases from V and 5 bases from J, with 17 bases between. The CDR3 spans 14 residues. CDR3 sequence (DNA): TGCAGTGCTAAAGTAGGTTCCCCGCGGGAGACCCAGTACTTC. The encoded protein is CSAKVGSPRETQYF.

This clonotype was recorded many times. This chain uses TRBV28 with TRBJ1-6; weak D call: TRBD1 (5 bases). Germline CDR1 is MDHEN and CDR2 is SYDVKM. The CDR3 has 14 residues. Trimming shortened V by 3 bases and J by 10 bases, and 13 bases separated the two germline ends. The CDR3 DNA reads TGTGCCAGCAGTTTTGGAGGGGCGGGATCACCCCTCCACTTT. Protein: CASSFGGAGSPLHF.

This clonotype was observed a handful of times. This chain connects TRBV5-1 to TRBJ2-3, with 7 nucleotides matching TRBD1. Trimming removed 6 bases from V and 3 bases from J; junction bases left unmatched: 7. This CDR3 contains 14 residues. The germline CDR1 and CDR2 sequences are SGHRS and YFSETQ. This chain's CDR3 is CASNRDSKTDTQYF. DNA of the CDR3: TGCGCCAGCAACAGGGACAGCAAAACAGATACGCAGTATTTT. Using reference TRBV5-1 and TRBJ2-3 for the parts outside the CDR3, the full variable domain is KAGVTQTPRYLIKTRGQQVTLSCSPISGHRSVSWYQQTPGQGLQFLFEYFSETQRNKGNFPGRFSGRQFSNSRSEMNVSTLELGDSALYLCASNRDSKTDTQYFGPGTRLTVL.

The rearrangement links TRBV6-6 to TRBJ2-7, with D possibly TRBD1 on 6 matching bases. The germline V gene has CDR1 MNHNY and CDR2 SVGAGI (reference sequence). The CDR3 loop spans 13 amino acids. Trimming cost V 11 bases and J 0 bases, with 14 bases left between them. The CDR3 DNA reads TGTGCCTCACAGGGCAGGGTCTCCTACGAGCAGTACTTC. Its translation is CASQGRVSYEQYF.

The CDR3, as DNA: TGCAGTGCTAGAGATTGGACTAGCGGGAGTCGGGGTTCGATCGCAGATACGCAGTATTTT. Its protein product is CSARDWTSGSRGSIADTQYF. The chain has TRBV20-1 and TRBJ2-3; 13 positions match TRBD2. V was clipped by 0 bases and J by 4 bases; unmatched bases: 16. Germline CDR1 reads DFQATT; CDR2 reads SNEGSKA (reference sequence). There are 20 residues in the CDR3.

With regard to this clonotype: Possible read error: a much larger clone is one base away. The rearrangement joins TRBV20-1 to TRBJ1-5; a weak D match, TRBD1 (5 bases). This CDR3 contains 14 residues. CDR1 is DFQATT, CDR2 SNEGSKA, per germline (reference sequence). The CDR3 region is CCAMDTASNQPQHF. DNA for the CDR3: TGCTGTGCTATGGACACCGCTAGCAATCAGCCCCAGCATTTT.

Many counts were recorded for this clonotype. The genes are TRBV7-2 and TRBJ2-1; 13 bases are shared with TRBD2. Germline V gene lookup returns CDR1 SGHTA and CDR2 FQGNSA. This CDR3 has 16 amino acids. Unmatched junction bases numbered 8, after V lost 3 bases and J lost 9 bases. CDR3 nucleotides: TGTGCCAGCAGCTTCACTACTAGCGGGGGGGCCCTTGAGCAGTTCTTC. This translates into CASSFTTSGGALEQFF.